These T cell receptor beta chains were read from a single sample in a study of blood T cell repertoires in COVID-19. The repertoire was sequenced with immunoSEQ multiplex PCR; TCRdb's copy has only in-frame clones and lacks some. Of 50,000 to 65,000 clones in the sample, 80% to 95% are singletons; the top ten hold around 4.3%. The sequenced sample consisted of peripheral blood. The receptors were sampled from a man over 45 with active COVID-19. The CDR3 runs from the conserved cysteine through the conserved F or W. The D gene is left open where the match is weak. The size of a clone is reported for some rows only, either as once, few or many, or as a class for expanded clones.

v_gene,d_gene,abundance,j_gene,CDR3nt,CDR3aa
TRBV11-3,TRBD1,NA,TRBJ1-6,TGTGCCAGCAGCTTAGGGACAGGGGATTCACCCCTCCACTTT,CASSLGTGDSPLHF
TRBV20-1,NA,NA,TRBJ1-5,TGCAGTGCTAGTTCGGGTTATAGCAATCAGCCCCAGCATTTT,CSASSGYSNQPQHF
TRBV6-6,NA,NA,TRBJ2-7,TGTGCCAGCAGTCCGAGGTACGAGCAGTACTTC,CASSPRYEQYF
TRBV6-2/TRBV6-3,NA,NA,TRBJ2-3,TGTGCCAGCAGTTACGAGAGGGCAGGAGAGGAATACACAGATACGCAGTATTTT,CASSYERAGEEYTDTQYF
TRBV5-6,NA,NA,TRBJ1-1,TGTGCCAGCAGCTTGGCCGACAGAATGGAGAGTAGAGCTTTCTTT,CASSLADRMESRAFF
TRBV21-1,NA,NA,TRBJ2-2,TGTGCCATCCCGCTGACAGGGCAGAACACCGGGGAGCTGTTTTTT,CAIPLTGQNTGELFF
TRBV21-1,NA,once,TRBJ2-3,TGTGCCAGCAGCAAGGCCCGCACAGATACGCAGTATTTT,CASSKARTDTQYF
TRBV7-9,NA,NA,TRBJ1-1,TGTGCCAGCACCCTAACGAGTTGGGTAGGCGGATCTGAAGCTTTCTTT,CASTLTSWVGGSEAFF
TRBV28,TRBD2,NA,TRBJ2-1,TGTGCCAGCAGTCCGTGGACTAGCGGGAACAATGAGCAGTTCTTC,CASSPWTSGNNEQFF
TRBV6-1,NA,NA,TRBJ2-2,TGTGCCAGCAGTGAATGGGGACTCGGGGAGCTGTTTTTT,CASSEWGLGELFF
TRBV12-5,NA,once,TRBJ2-3,TGTGCTAGTGGCGCGACTGTAGGCTTCACAGATACGCAGTATTTT,CASGATVGFTDTQYF
TRBV11-3,TRBD1,once,TRBJ2-5,TGTGCCAGCAGCGCCCCCGGGACAGGTGCCGAGACCCAGTACTTC,CASSAPGTGAETQYF
TRBV6-2/TRBV6-3,TRBD1,NA,TRBJ1-5,TGTGCCAGCAGTCACCCCGGGACAGAAAGCAATCAGCCCCAGCATTTT,CASSHPGTESNQPQHF
TRBV6-2/TRBV6-3,NA,NA,TRBJ2-5,TGTGCCAGCAGTTACATGAGCGGCCAAGAGACCCAGTACTTC,CASSYMSGQETQYF
TRBV24-1,TRBD1,NA,TRBJ2-5,TGTGCCACCAGTGATCGGACAGGGACGGGAACCCAGTACTTC,CATSDRTGTGTQYF
TRBV1,NA,NA,TRBJ1-3,TGCACCAGCAGCCAAGAAGGGGCCGTTTTAGCTGGAAACACCATATATTTT,CTSSQEGAVLAGNTIYF
TRBV10-3,TRBD1,NA,TRBJ1-1,TGTGCCTCCCGGACAGGCGGGAACACTGAAGCTTTCTTT,CASRTGGNTEAFF
TRBV5-1,NA,NA,TRBJ2-5,TGCGCCAGCCTCCCCGAGGGCGGGGAGACCCAGTACTTC,CASLPEGGETQYF
TRBV10-2,NA,NA,TRBJ2-1,TGCGCCAGCAGTGCCCTCGAGCAGTTCTTC,CASSALEQFF
TRBV7-6,TRBD1,NA,TRBJ2-7,TGTGCCAGCAGCTCAGACAGGGGGACCTACGAGCAGTACTTC,CASSSDRGTYEQYF
TRBV12-5,NA,NA,TRBJ1-1,TGTGCTAGTGGTACTGACTACACTGAAGCTTTCTTT,CASGTDYTEAFF
TRBV18,NA,NA,TRBJ2-7,TGTGCCAGCTCACCACGGTTTGACAGCTACGAGCAGTACTTC,CASSPRFDSYEQYF
TRBV9,TRBD1,once,TRBJ2-6,TGTGCCAGCAGCTTGACAGGGGCTGGGGCCAACGTCCTGACTTTC,CASSLTGAGANVLTF
TRBV7-2,TRBD2,once,TRBJ2-3,TGTGCCAGCAGCCCCCGATACCGGGACTATCCTATGAATACGCAGTATTTT,CASSPRYRDYPMNTQYF
TRBV4-1,TRBD2,NA,TRBJ2-1,TGCGCCAGCAGCCAAGCTGGGGACTACGCAAGTGAGCAGTTCTTC,CASSQAGDYASEQFF
TRBV19,NA,NA,TRBJ2-3,TGTGCCAGTAGTATGGATCGGCAGGAGGGCTGGGATACGCAGTATTTT,CASSMDRQEGWDTQYF
TRBV5-6,TRBD1,once,TRBJ1-5,TGTGCCAGCAGCTGGGGACAGCGTAGCAATCAGCCCCAGCATTTT,CASSWGQRSNQPQHF
TRBV19,NA,NA,TRBJ1-5,TGTGCCAGTAGTATAGGGCAGGGGATAGATCAGCCCCAGCATTTT,CASSIGQGIDQPQHF
TRBV14,NA,NA,TRBJ2-1,TGTGCCAGCAGCTACTGGACAGACTCCTACAATGAGCAGTTCTTC,CASSYWTDSYNEQFF
TRBV5-4,TRBD2,NA,TRBJ2-3,TGTGCCAGCAGCTTGAGCGGGAACACAGATACGCAGTATTTT,CASSLSGNTDTQYF
TRBV5-1,NA,NA,TRBJ2-1,TGCGCCAGCAACGGAGACTACAATGAGCAGTTCTTC,CASNGDYNEQFF
TRBV5-1,NA,NA,TRBJ2-3,TGCGCCAGCAGCTTGGACATCAGCACAGATACGCAGTATTTT,CASSLDISTDTQYF
TRBV5-1,NA,NA,TRBJ2-2,TGCGCCACAACCCAGGGACTGCGGGCGAACACCGGGGAGCTGTTTTTT,CATTQGLRANTGELFF
TRBV9,NA,NA,TRBJ1-5,TGTGCCAGCAGCGTAGCTGGTACGGTAAATCAGCCCCAGCATTTT,CASSVAGTVNQPQHF
TRBV28,NA,NA,TRBJ1-1,TGTGCCAGCAGTCAGAACACTGAAGCTTTCTTT,CASSQNTEAFF
TRBV6-5,TRBD1,NA,TRBJ1-4,TGTGCCAGCGGTCGGGGACAGGGGAATGAAAAACTGTTTTTT,CASGRGQGNEKLFF
TRBV5-1,TRBD1,NA,TRBJ1-4,TGCGCCAGCAGCTTGTGGACAGGCTCAAATGAAAAACTGTTTTTT,CASSLWTGSNEKLFF
TRBV3-1/TRBV3-2,TRBD2,NA,TRBJ2-7,TGTGCCAGCAGCCAAGGTATCAGCGGGGGAGGAGCCTACGAGCAGTACTTC,CASSQGISGGGAYEQYF
TRBV5-5,NA,NA,TRBJ2-3,TGTGCCAGCAGCTTTCTCCTGAGGCTTCTTAGCACAGATACGCAGTATTTT,CASSFLLRLLSTDTQYF
TRBV28,TRBD2,NA,TRBJ2-1,TGTGCCAGCATTAGGCGGGAGGGTTCGTACAATGAGCAGTTCTTC,CASIRREGSYNEQFF
TRBV10-3,NA,NA,TRBJ1-1,TGTGCCATCAGCCCAAATGGCAGGCTCGAAGCTTTCTTT,CAISPNGRLEAFF
TRBV12-5,TRBD1,NA,TRBJ1-5,TGTGCTAGTGGTTTGGTACGGGGACAGGCCCATCAGCCCCAGCATTTT,CASGLVRGQAHQPQHF
TRBV2,NA,few,TRBJ1-1,TGTGCCAGCAGATTAGTTGCTATGAACACTGAAGCTTTCTTT,CASRLVAMNTEAFF
TRBV23-1,NA,NA,TRBJ1-1,TGCGCCAGCGCACCCACAGTGGGCTCTGAAGCTTTCTTT,CASAPTVGSEAFF
TRBV7-9,TRBD1,NA,TRBJ2-2,TGTGCCAGCAGGTTACAGGGGATCGACGGGGAGCTGTTTTTT,CASRLQGIDGELFF
TRBV10-2,TRBD1,NA,TRBJ1-2,TGCGCCAGCAGTGAGTTAGGGGGCCCTGGCTATGGCTACACCTTC,CASSELGGPGYGYTF
TRBV18,TRBD2,NA,TRBJ2-2,TGTGCCAGCTCACCACCTCGCGGGAGAATCCACTCAGACACCGGGGAGCTGTTTTTT,CASSPPRGRIHSDTGELFF
TRBV19,TRBD2,NA,TRBJ2-1,TGTGCCAGTAGTACTTCCGGGACTAGAAGGGAGCTCGAGCAGTTCTTC,CASSTSGTRRELEQFF